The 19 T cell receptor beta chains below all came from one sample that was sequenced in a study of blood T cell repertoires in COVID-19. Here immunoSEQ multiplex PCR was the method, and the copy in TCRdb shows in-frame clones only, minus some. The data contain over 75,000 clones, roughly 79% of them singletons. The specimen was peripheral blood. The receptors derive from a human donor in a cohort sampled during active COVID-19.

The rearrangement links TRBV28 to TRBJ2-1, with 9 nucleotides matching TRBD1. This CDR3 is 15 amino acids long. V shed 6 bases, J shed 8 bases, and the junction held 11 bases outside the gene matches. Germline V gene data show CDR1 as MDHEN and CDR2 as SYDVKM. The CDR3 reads CASSRPGTGFDEQFF. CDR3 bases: TGTGCCAGCAGCCGTCCCGGGACAGGGTTCGATGAGCAGTTCTTC.

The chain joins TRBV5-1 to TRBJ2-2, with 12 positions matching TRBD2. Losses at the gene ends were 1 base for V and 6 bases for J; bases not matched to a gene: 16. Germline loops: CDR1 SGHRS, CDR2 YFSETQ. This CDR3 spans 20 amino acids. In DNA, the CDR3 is TGCGCCAGCAGCTTGTCCGGGACAGCAACTAGCGGGAGGAGCGCCGGGGAGCTGTTTTTT. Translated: CASSLSGTATSGRSAGELFF.

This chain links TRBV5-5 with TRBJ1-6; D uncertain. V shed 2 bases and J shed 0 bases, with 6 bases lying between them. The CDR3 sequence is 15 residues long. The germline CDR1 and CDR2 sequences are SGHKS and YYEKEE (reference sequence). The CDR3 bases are TGTGCCAGCAGCTTTAGGAGCTCCTATAATTCACCCCTCCACTTT. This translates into CASSFRSSYNSPLHF.

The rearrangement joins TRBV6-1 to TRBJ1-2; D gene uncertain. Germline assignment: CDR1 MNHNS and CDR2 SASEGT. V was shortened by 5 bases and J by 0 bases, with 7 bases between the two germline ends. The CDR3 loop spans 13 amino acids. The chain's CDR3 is CASSSTSNYGYTF. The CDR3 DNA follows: TGTGCCAGCAGTTCCACATCTAACTATGGCTACACCTTC.

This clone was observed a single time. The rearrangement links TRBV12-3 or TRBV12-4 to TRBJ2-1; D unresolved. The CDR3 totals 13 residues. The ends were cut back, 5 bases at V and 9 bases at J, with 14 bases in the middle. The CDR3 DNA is TGTGCCAGCAGTCTCCCTTTGAAAGCTGAGCAGTTCTTC. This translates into CASSLPLKAEQFF.

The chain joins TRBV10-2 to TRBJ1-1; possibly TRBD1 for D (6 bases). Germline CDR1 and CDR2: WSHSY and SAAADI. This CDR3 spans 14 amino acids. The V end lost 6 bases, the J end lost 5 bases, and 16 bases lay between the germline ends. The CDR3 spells CASRGQGIRTEAFF. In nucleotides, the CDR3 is TGCGCCAGCAGAGGGCAGGGGATTCGGACTGAAGCTTTCTTT.

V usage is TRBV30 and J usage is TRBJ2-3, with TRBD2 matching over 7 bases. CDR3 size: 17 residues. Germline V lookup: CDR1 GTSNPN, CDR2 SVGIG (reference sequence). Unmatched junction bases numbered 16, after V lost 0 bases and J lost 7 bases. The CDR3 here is CAWSVPGGAFRLNTQYF. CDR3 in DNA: TGTGCCTGGAGTGTACCGGGGGGTGCCTTCCGCCTTAATACGCAGTATTTT.

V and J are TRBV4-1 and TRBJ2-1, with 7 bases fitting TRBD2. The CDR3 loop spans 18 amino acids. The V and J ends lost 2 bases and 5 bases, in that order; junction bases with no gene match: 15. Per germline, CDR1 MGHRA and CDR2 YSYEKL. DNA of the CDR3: TGCGCCAGCAGCCAAAGGCTCCGGACTAGACAGATTCACAATGAGCAGTTCTTC. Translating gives CASSQRLRTRQIHNEQFF.

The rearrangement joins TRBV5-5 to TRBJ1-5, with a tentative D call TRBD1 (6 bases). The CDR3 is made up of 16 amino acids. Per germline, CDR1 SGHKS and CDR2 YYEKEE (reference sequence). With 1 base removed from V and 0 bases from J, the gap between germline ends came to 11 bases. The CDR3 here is CASSLFGGRSNQPQHF. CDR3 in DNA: TGTGCCAGCAGCTTGTTCGGGGGGCGTAGCAATCAGCCCCAGCATTTT. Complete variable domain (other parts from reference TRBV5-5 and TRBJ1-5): DAGVTQSPTHLIKTRGQQVTLRCSPISGHKSVSWYQQVLGQGPQFIFQYYEKEERGRGNFPDRFSARQFPNYSSELNVNALLLGDSALYLCASSLFGGRSNQPQHFGDGTRLSIL.

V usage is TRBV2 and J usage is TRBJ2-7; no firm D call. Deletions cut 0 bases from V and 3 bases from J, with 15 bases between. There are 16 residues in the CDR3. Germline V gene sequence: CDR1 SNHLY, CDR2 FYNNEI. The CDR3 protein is CASSEASGRSNYEQYF. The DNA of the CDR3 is TGTGCCAGCAGTGAAGCGTCTGGCAGGTCAAACTACGAGCAGTACTTC.

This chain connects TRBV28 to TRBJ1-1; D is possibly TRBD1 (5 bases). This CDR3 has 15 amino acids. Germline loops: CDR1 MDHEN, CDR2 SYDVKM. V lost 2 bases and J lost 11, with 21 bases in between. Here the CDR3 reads CASSLPRALPGEAFF. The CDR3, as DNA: TGTGCCAGCAGTTTACCCCGCGCATTACCGGGGGAGGCTTTCTTT. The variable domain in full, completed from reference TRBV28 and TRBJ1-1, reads DVKVTQSSRYLVKRTGEKVFLECVQDMDHENMFWYRQDPGLGLRLIYFSYDVKMKEKGDIPEGYSVSREKKERFSLILESASTNQTSMYLCASSLPRALPGEAFFGQGTRLTVV.

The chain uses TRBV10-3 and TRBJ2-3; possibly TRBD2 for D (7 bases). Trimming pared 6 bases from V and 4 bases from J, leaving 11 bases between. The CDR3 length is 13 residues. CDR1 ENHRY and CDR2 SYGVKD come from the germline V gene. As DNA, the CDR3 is TGTGCCATCAGCGGGGGGCCTGCAGATACGCAGTATTTT. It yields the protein CAISGGPADTQYF.

CDR3 coding DNA: TGTGCCAGCAGCCAAGACCCCGGAGTTCTCACCGGGGAGCTGTTTTTT. Amino acid sequence: CASSQDPGVLTGELFF. The chain links TRBV4-2 to TRBJ2-2; D not certain. The V and J ends lost 0 bases and 4 bases respectively, with 12 bases between them. There are 16 residues in the CDR3. The V gene's germline CDR1 is LGHNA and CDR2 YNFKEQ.

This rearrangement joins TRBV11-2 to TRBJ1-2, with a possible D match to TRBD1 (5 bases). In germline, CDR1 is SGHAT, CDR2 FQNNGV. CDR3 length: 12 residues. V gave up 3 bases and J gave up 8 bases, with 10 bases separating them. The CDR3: CASSFRGDGYTF. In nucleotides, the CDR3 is TGTGCCAGCAGCTTCCGGGGGGACGGCTACACCTTC.

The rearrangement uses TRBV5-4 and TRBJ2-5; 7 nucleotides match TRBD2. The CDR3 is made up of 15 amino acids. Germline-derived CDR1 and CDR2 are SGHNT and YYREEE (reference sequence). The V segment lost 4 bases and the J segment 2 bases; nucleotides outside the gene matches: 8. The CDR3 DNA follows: TGTGCCAGCAGCGAGAAAACTAGCGTTCAAGAGACCCAGTACTTC. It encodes CASSEKTSVQETQYF.

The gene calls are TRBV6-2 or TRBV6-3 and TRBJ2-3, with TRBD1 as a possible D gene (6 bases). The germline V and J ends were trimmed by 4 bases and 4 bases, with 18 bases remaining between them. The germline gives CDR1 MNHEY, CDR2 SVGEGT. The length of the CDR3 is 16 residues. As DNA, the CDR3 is TGTGCCAGCAGTTTACAGGGTGGGATCCGGTCAGATACGCAGTATTTT. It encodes CASSLQGGIRSDTQYF.

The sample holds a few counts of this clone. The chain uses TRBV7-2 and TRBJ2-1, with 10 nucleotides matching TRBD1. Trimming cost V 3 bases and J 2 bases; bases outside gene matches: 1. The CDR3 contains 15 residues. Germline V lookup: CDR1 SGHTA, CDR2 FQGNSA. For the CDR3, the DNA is TGTGCCAGCAGCTTTGACAGGGGGCCCTACAATGAGCAGTTCTTC. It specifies CASSFDRGPYNEQFF.

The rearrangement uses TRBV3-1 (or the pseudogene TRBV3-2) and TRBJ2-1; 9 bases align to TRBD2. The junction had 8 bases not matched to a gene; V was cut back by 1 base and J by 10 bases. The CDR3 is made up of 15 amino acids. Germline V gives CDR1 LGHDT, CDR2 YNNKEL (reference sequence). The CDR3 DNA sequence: TGTGCCAGCAGCCAAGGGACTAGCGCCTACGGAGAGCAGTTCTTC. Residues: CASSQGTSAYGEQFF.

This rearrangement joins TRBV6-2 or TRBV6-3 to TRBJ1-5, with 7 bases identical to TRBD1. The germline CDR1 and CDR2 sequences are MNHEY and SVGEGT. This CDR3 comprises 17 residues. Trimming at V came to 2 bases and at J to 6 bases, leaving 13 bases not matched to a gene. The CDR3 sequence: CASSYVTGSYSRQPQHF. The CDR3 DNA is TGTGCCAGCAGTTACGTGACAGGGTCGTATAGCCGTCAGCCCCAGCATTTT.